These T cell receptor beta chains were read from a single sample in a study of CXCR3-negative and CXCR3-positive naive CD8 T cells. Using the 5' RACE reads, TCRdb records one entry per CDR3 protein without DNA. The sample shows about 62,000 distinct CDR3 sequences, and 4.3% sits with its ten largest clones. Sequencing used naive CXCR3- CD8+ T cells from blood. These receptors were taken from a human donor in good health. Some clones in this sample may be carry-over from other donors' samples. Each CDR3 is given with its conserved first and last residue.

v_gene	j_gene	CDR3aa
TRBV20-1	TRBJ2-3	CSARGLADYTDTQYF
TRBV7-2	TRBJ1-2	CASSLLAAPNYGYTF
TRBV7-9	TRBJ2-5	CASSSPPGQSNQETQYF
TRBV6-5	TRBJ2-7	CASSPTGSYEQYF
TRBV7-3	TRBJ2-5	CASSWEQWNQETQYF
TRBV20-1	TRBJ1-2	CSARETFQPYGYTF
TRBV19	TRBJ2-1	CASTPRGGMLSEQFF
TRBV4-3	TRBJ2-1	CASSQGGSGGGNYNEQFF
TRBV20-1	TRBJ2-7	CSARNRENYEQYF
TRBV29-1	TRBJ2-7	CSVDRTGGDYEQYF